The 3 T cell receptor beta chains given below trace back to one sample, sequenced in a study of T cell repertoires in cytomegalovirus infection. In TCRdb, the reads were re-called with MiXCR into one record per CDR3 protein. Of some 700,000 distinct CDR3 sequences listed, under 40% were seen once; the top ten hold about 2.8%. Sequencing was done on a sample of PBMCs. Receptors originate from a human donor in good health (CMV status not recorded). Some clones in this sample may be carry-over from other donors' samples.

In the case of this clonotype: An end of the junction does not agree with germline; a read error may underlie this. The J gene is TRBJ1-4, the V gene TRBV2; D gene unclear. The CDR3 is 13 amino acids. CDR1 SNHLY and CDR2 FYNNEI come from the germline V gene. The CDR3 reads CSSSQWTGEKLFF. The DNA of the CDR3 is TGTTCCAGCAGCCAATGGACCGGAGAAAAACTGTTTTTT.

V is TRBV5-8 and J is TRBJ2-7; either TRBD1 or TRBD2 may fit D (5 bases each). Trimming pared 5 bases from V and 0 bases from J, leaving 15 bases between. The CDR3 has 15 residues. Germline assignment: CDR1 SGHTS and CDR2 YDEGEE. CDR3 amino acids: CASRRGWGSSYEQYF. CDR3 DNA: TGTGCCAGCAGGCGAGGATGGGGGAGCTCCTACGAGCAGTACTTC.

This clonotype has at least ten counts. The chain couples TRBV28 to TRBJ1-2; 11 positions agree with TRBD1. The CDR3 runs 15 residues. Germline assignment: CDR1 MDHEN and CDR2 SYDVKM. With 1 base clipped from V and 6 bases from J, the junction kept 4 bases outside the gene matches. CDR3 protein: CASSLLAGQGDGYTF. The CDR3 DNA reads TGTGCCAGCAGTTTATTAGCGGGACAGGGGGATGGCTACACCTTC.